Listed here are 9 T cell receptor beta chains from one sample, sequenced in a study of identical twins. Each CDR3 protein is one row after TCRdb ran MiXCR on the 5' RACE reads. The sample has some 630,000 distinct CDR3 sequences, roughly 7.2% seen once; the top ten hold 1.5% to 2%. These data also featured in a second study, about yellow fever vaccine responses in identical twins.

Sequenced material: PBMCs. The source of these receptors is a woman under 30 in good health.

This chain connects TRBV2 to TRBJ2-1; 8 nucleotides align to TRBD2. The CDR3 runs 15 residues. Germline values: CDR1 SNHLY, CDR2 FYNNEI. The junction had 7 bases not matched to a gene; V was cut back by 3 bases and J by 6 bases. CDR3 protein: CASSDGLAGFNEQFF. The DNA of the CDR3 is TGTGCCAGCAGTGATGGGCTAGCGGGCTTCAATGAGCAGTTCTTC.

The rearrangement links TRBV24-1 to TRBJ2-1; unclear D gene. The V end lost 1 base, the J end lost 0 bases, and 6 bases lay between the germline ends. The length of the CDR3 is 15 residues. Germline V lookup: CDR1 KGHDR, CDR2 SFDVKD. CDR3 nucleotides: TGTGCCACCAGTGATTTTGAGAGCTCCTACAATGAGCAGTTCTTC. Its translation is CATSDFESSYNEQFF.

The chain uses TRBV20-1 and TRBJ2-7, with D unclear. From germline, CDR1 is DFQATT and CDR2 SNEGSKA (reference sequence). This CDR3 spans 11 amino acids. V dropped 5 bases and J dropped 6 bases, with 11 bases sitting between them. The DNA of the CDR3 is TGCAGTGCTGGGTCCTCGCGCGAGCAGTACTTC. Translation gives CSAGSSREQYF.

The sample holds many counts of this clonotype. The V call is TRBV28, the J call TRBJ2-5; maybe TRBD2 (6 bases). The CDR3 consists of 13 residues. The germline V gene encodes CDR1 MDHEN and CDR2 SYDVKM. V gave up 5 bases and J gave up 5 bases, with 12 bases separating them. DNA for the CDR3: TGTGCCAGCAGTAACGGAGGGTGGGAGACCCAGTACTTC. This gives the protein CASSNGGWETQYF.

There are a few counts of this clonotype. The gene calls are TRBV6-5 and TRBJ2-7; the D gene is possibly TRBD2 (5 bases). V was pared by 3 bases and J by 4 bases, with 16 bases between. Germline lookup yields CDR1 MNHEY and CDR2 SVGAGI. The CDR3 length is 15 residues. CDR3 sequence reads: CASSYEVGGGYEQYF. The CDR3 bases are TGTGCCAGCAGTTATGAAGTAGGAGGTGGGTACGAGCAGTACTTC.

The chain has TRBV29-1 and TRBJ2-7; the D gene is possibly TRBD1 (5 bases). Looked up from germline, CDR1 is SQVTM and CDR2 is ANQGSEA. The CDR3 spans 13 residues. Trimming removed 5 bases at V and 1 base at J, with 12 bases between. The DNA for the CDR3 is TGCAGCGTTCGGGCAGGGCCATCCTACGAGCAGTACTTC. This encodes CSVRAGPSYEQYF.

This clonotype was counted at least ten times. V is TRBV20-1 and J is TRBJ2-3, with D perhaps matching TRBD2 (6 bases). The CDR3 consists of 14 residues. CDR1 and CDR2 from the germline V gene are DFQATT and SNEGSKA (reference sequence). V was cut by 6 bases and J by 4 bases, with 17 bases left in between. In nucleotides, the CDR3 is TGCAGTGCCCAGACTAGTGTGACTGCAGATACGCAGTATTTT. Translated: CSAQTSVTADTQYF.

The J gene is TRBJ2-1, the V gene TRBV5-1; 7 positions agree with TRBD2. Germline CDR1 and CDR2: SGHRS and YFSETQ. This CDR3 has 15 amino acids. Trimming took 0 bases from V and 4 from J; bases not matched to a gene: 4. The CDR3 DNA is TGCGCCAGCAGCTTGGCGGTGGGAGGGTACAATGAGCAGTTCTTC. Its translation is CASSLAVGGYNEQFF.

A few counts support this clonotype. The chain combines TRBV12-3 or TRBV12-4 with TRBJ2-5; tentative D call: TRBD1 (6 bases). The ends were cut back, 1 base at V and 5 bases at J, with 11 bases in the middle. The CDR3 has 14 residues. CDR3 coding DNA: TGTGCCAGCAGTTTAGGACAGGATGGGGAGACCCAGTACTTC. Its translation: CASSLGQDGETQYF.